The clone carrying this T cell receptor (beta chain) has at least ten counts. RNA transcripts gave rise to amplified TCR beta CDR3 regions. The HTBI primer set was used in a first-round RT-PCR of the TCR CDR3. A single record per CDR3 protein comes from TCRdb applying MiXCR to the multiplex PCR reads. The sample yields around 450,000 distinct CDR3 sequences, 15% to 19% seen once. This sample is drawn from a study of T cells in Graves' hyperthyroidism and ophthalmopathy. Fresh peripheral blood, under 13 ml, was the source of the PBMCs. CDR1 SGHVS and CDR2 FQNEAQ come from the germline V gene. The V gene end was trimmed by 1 base and the J gene end by 4 bases; junction bases not matched to a gene: 8. CDR3 length: 16 residues.

This TCR came from a woman between 18 and 30 years old with Graves' hyperthyroidism. The sequencing sample was made of blood. This chain connects TRBV7-8 to TRBJ2-7, with 9 nucleotides matching TRBD1. The CDR3 DNA reads as TGTGCCAGCAGCTTAGGGGGCGGGACAGGGAGGTACGAGCAGTACTTC. Translated, it gives CASSLGGGTGRYEQYF.